Below are 32 T cell receptor beta chains sequenced from a single sample in a study of blood T cell repertoires in COVID-19. Method: immunoSEQ multiplex PCR; TCRdb's copy keeps in-frame clones and lacks some. The table has about 300,000 clones, 65% to 90% seen once. The sample comprised PBMCs or T cells enriched from blood (not recorded which). The receptors come from a man aged 25-45 years who had recovered from COVID-19.

This rearrangement joins TRBV27 to TRBJ2-5; 7 bases agree with TRBD1. The length of the CDR3 is 15 residues. J lost 3 bases, V lost 6 bases, and 10 bases had no gene match. Germline CDR1 is MNHEY and CDR2 is SMNVEV (reference sequence). Here the CDR3 reads CASRVWGTGEETQYF. DNA for the CDR3: TGTGCCAGCAGAGTTTGGGGAACAGGGGAAGAGACCCAGTACTTC.

The rearrangement links TRBV29-1 to TRBJ2-3; D is perhaps TRBD2 (6 bases). V was pared by 6 bases and J by 0 bases, with 13 bases between. This CDR3 has 14 amino acids. CDR1 SQVTM and CDR2 ANQGSEA come from the germline V gene. Here the CDR3 DNA reads TGCAGCGTAGGGACTTCCTCCAGCACAGATACGCAGTATTTT. Its translation is CSVGTSSSTDTQYF.

The chain links TRBV5-1 to TRBJ1-1; D is possibly TRBD1 (6 bases). This CDR3 is built from 15 residues. The germline gives CDR1 SGHRS, CDR2 YFSETQ. V was trimmed by 3 bases and J by 0 bases, leaving 12 bases between them. This CDR3 is CASSSYTGMNTEAFF. The CDR3 DNA follows: TGCGCCAGCAGCTCGTACACAGGGATGAACACTGAAGCTTTCTTT.

The chain recombines TRBV19 with TRBJ2-7; 8 nucleotides line up with TRBD1. The CDR3 has 14 amino acids. Germline CDR1 LNHDA, CDR2 SQIVND (reference sequence). V shed 6 bases, J shed 7 bases, and the junction held 11 bases outside the gene matches. The DNA of the CDR3 is TGTGCCAGTAGCCCTGGGCAGGGGGCGCGGGAGCAGTACTTC. Translated: CASSPGQGAREQYF.

The chain combines TRBV6-5 with TRBJ1-1, with D possibly being TRBD1 (6 bases). This CDR3 has 15 amino acids. Trimming took off 5 bases at V and 1 base at J, with 14 bases between the two ends. Germline V gene sequence: CDR1 MNHEY, CDR2 SVGAGI. The CDR3 DNA follows: TGTGCCAGCAGTAAATCACAGGGCGCGAACACTGAAGCTTTCTTT. This codes for CASSKSQGANTEAFF.

The J gene is TRBJ1-2, the V gene TRBV5-1; D may be TRBD1 (6 bases). There are 15 residues in the CDR3. V gave up 4 bases and J gave up 4 bases, with 17 bases separating them. Germline CDR1 reads SGHRS; CDR2 reads YFSETQ. The CDR3 protein is CASSPQDSPTYGYTF. For the CDR3, the DNA is TGCGCCAGCAGCCCACAGGACAGCCCAACCTATGGCTACACCTTC.

The count of this clone is one. This rearrangement joins TRBV10-2 to TRBJ2-3, with 8 bases aligning to TRBD2. Germline V gene data show CDR1 as WSHSY and CDR2 as SAAADI. With 4 bases clipped from V and 2 bases from J, the junction kept 5 bases outside the gene matches. This CDR3 is 15 amino acids long. CDR3 region: CASSAVAGITDTQYF. CDR3 in DNA: TGCGCCAGCAGTGCGGTAGCGGGGATCACAGATACGCAGTATTTT.

The CDR3 here is CSVTVSSYNEQFF. The CDR3 nucleotides are TGCAGCGTCACAGTGAGCTCCTACAATGAGCAGTTCTTC. This chain connects TRBV29-1 to TRBJ2-1; no definite D call. CDR1 and CDR2 (germline): SQVTM, ANQGSEA. V was clipped by 6 bases and J by 0 bases, with 9 bases between them. The CDR3 runs to 13 residues.

The chain recombines TRBV6-1 with TRBJ1-1, with no clear D. Germline V gene sequence: CDR1 MNHNS, CDR2 SASEGT. The CDR3 sequence is 16 residues long. Trimming removed 3 bases at V and 3 bases at J, with 17 bases between. CDR3 sequence (DNA): TGTGCCAGCAGTGAGGTATCGCGGGGAAGGGACACTGAAGCTTTCTTT. Its translation is CASSEVSRGRDTEAFF.

J is TRBJ1-5 and V is TRBV7-8, with D tentatively TRBD1 (6 bases). The germline V gene has CDR1 SGHVS and CDR2 FQNEAQ. Trimming left V 5 bases short and J 7 bases short, with 12 bases between. The CDR3 extends over 13 amino acids. This chain's CDR3 is CASSPGQLQPQHF. CDR3 in DNA: TGTGCCAGCAGCCCAGGACAGTTACAGCCCCAGCATTTT.

The chain carries TRBV11-1 and TRBJ2-1; TRBD2 aligns across 9 bases. The CDR3 has 15 residues. The trim removed 6 bases at V and 4 bases at J, leaving 7 bases unmatched. Germline V gives CDR1 SGHAT, CDR2 FQDESV (reference sequence). The CDR3: CASRFRLAEYNEQFF. The DNA for the CDR3 is TGTGCCAGCAGATTTCGACTAGCGGAGTACAATGAGCAGTTCTTC.

This clone was observed a single time. The rearrangement uses TRBV11-3 and TRBJ2-2, with D hard to call. This CDR3 spans 14 amino acids. V lost 1 base and J lost 5, with 8 bases in between. The germline V gene encodes CDR1 SGHNT and CDR2 YENEEA. CDR3 amino acids: CASSLALVTGELFF. Here the CDR3 DNA reads TGTGCCAGCAGCTTAGCTCTAGTAACCGGGGAGCTGTTTTTT.

The CDR3 DNA reads as TGTGCCAGCAGCAACGTTAGCCGGACTAGCGGGAACGGTGAGCAGTTCTTC. Translated: CASSNVSRTSGNGEQFF. This chain connects TRBV3-1 (or the pseudogene TRBV3-2) to TRBJ2-1; the match to TRBD2 covers 12 bases. The V segment lost 5 bases and the J segment 9 bases; nucleotides outside the gene matches: 14. Germline assignment: CDR1 LGHDT and CDR2 YNNKEL (reference sequence). CDR3 length equals 17 residues.

This chain joins TRBV4-1 and TRBJ1-2, with unresolved D. Germline lookup yields CDR1 MGHRA and CDR2 YSYEKL. Trimming took 1 base from V and 6 from J, leaving 12 bases between them. There are 14 residues in the CDR3. Written as DNA, the CDR3 is TGCGCCAGCAGCCAAGCCCAGGTAACCGATGGCTACACCTTC. It yields the protein CASSQAQVTDGYTF.

This clone was picked up one time. The chain has TRBV11-2 and TRBJ2-5, with D tentatively TRBD1 (5 bases). CDR3 length equals 16 residues. V lost 2 bases, J lost 1 base, and 14 bases lay in between. Germline V gives CDR1 SGHAT, CDR2 FQNNGV. CDR3 in DNA: TGTGCCAGCAGCTTATCTATCAGGGCAGTCCAAGAGACCCAGTACTTC. It yields the protein CASSLSIRAVQETQYF.

CDR3 sequence reads: CASSLIQGYEQYF. For the CDR3, the DNA is TGTGCCAGCAGCCTAATCCAGGGCTACGAGCAGTACTTC. This rearrangement joins TRBV6-2 or TRBV6-3 to TRBJ2-7, with a weak D call TRBD1 (5 bases). Germline CDR1 MNHEY, CDR2 SVGEGT. The CDR3 runs to 13 residues. The germline V and J ends were trimmed by 6 bases and 3 bases, with 12 bases remaining between them.

The CDR3 DNA reads as TGTGCCAGCAGCTCGCAATACGTGACAGGGCAGGACTATGGCTACACCTTC. The encoded protein is CASSSQYVTGQDYGYTF. The chain joins TRBV7-6 to TRBJ1-2; TRBD1 agrees at 7 bases. The CDR3 is 17 residues long. The germline gives CDR1 SGHVS, CDR2 FNYEAQ. V shed 4 bases and J 3 bases; nucleotides not matched to a gene: 14.

V usage is TRBV28 and J usage is TRBJ2-7, with TRBD1 matching 8 bases. Germline CDR1 MDHEN, CDR2 SYDVKM. Trimming cost V 8 bases and J 7 bases; bases outside gene matches: 10. The CDR3 has 13 amino acids. CDR3 protein: CASGTRGRLEQYF. DNA of the CDR3: TGTGCCAGCGGGACCAGGGGGCGTCTGGAGCAGTACTTC.

The chain links TRBV5-1 to TRBJ2-2, with 10 bases that match TRBD1. The CDR3 loop spans 14 amino acids. V lost 3 bases, J lost 7 bases, and 3 bases stayed unmatched. Per the germline V gene, CDR1 is SGHRS and CDR2 is YFSETQ. The DNA of the CDR3 is TGCGCCAGCAGCTGGGGGACAGGGGACGGGGAGCTGTTTTTT. This translates into CASSWGTGDGELFF.

This clone was seen once. The rearrangement joins TRBV6-5 to TRBJ2-5; TRBD2 might be the D (5 bases). V lost 0 bases and J lost 1, with 12 bases in between. The CDR3 runs 16 residues. Germline CDR1 reads MNHEY; CDR2 reads SVGAGI. Written as DNA, the CDR3 is TGTGCCAGCAGTTACTCGGCTAGCCCTTCCCAAGAGACCCAGTACTTC. Encoded protein: CASSYSASPSQETQYF.

This chain connects TRBV6-5 to TRBJ1-6; possible D gene TRBD1, 5 bases. Deletions cut 0 bases from V and 2 bases from J, with 8 bases between. The CDR3 length is 16 residues. Germline V CDR1 and CDR2: MNHEY, SVGAGI. The CDR3, as DNA: TGTGCCAGCAGTTACTCTTGGGGCCCCTATAATTCACCCCTCCACTTT. It encodes CASSYSWGPYNSPLHF.

The rearrangement links TRBV5-4 to TRBJ2-2; 8 nucleotides line up with TRBD1. The J segment lost 8 bases and the V segment lost 4 bases, leaving 13 bases of the junction unmatched. Germline V gene data show CDR1 as SGHNT and CDR2 as YYREEE (reference sequence). The CDR3 has 16 amino acids. CDR3 sequence (DNA): TGTGCCAGCAGCCCTGGACAGGGAGGACGATTGGGGGAGCTGTTTTTT. This encodes CASSPGQGGRLGELFF.

In its sample, this clone was seen a few times. For the CDR3, the DNA is TGTGCCAGCAGGAGTGGTAGCGGGGTGAACACCGGGGAGCTGTTTTTT. Protein product: CASRSGSGVNTGELFF. The chain couples TRBV27 to TRBJ2-2; 8 bases fit TRBD2. The germline V gene encodes CDR1 MNHEY and CDR2 SMNVEV (reference sequence). This CDR3 contains 16 residues. J was trimmed by 1 base and V by 6 bases; bases with no gene match: 7.

The chain is built from TRBV27 and TRBJ2-1; tentative D call: TRBD2 (6 bases). The CDR3 contains 19 residues. CDR1 is MNHEY and CDR2 is SMNVEV in the germline V gene (reference sequence). Trimming cost V 2 bases and J 2 bases, with 22 bases left between them. CDR3 protein: CASSLEVFRAGSPYNEQFF. CDR3 nucleotide sequence: TGTGCCAGCAGTTTAGAGGTTTTTCGGGCGGGATCTCCCTACAATGAGCAGTTCTTC.

J is TRBJ2-1 and V is TRBV14; tentative D call: TRBD1 (6 bases). The V gene's germline CDR1 is SGHDN and CDR2 FVKESK. Trimming cost V 4 bases and J 6 bases, with 10 bases left between them. The CDR3 is 13 amino acids. As DNA, the CDR3 is TGTGCCAGCAGCCTCCGGGACATCAATGAGCAGTTCTTC. This translates into CASSLRDINEQFF.

This rearrangement joins TRBV10-3 to TRBJ1-6, with 9 bases fitting TRBD1. This CDR3 contains 17 residues. V lost 3 bases to trimming and J lost 7 bases; unmatched junction nucleotides: 10. The germline V gene encodes CDR1 ENHRY and CDR2 SYGVKD. The CDR3 region has the DNA TGTGCCATCAGTGACCCGACCGGGACAGGGATGAATTCACCCCTCCACTTT. It specifies CAISDPTGTGMNSPLHF.

This clone was seen a single time. The chain is built from TRBV14 and TRBJ1-2, with a possible D match to TRBD1 (6 bases). The CDR3 contains 12 residues. Trimming left V 4 bases short and J 5 bases short, with 8 bases between. The germline V gene encodes CDR1 SGHDN and CDR2 FVKESK. As DNA, the CDR3 is TGTGCCAGCAGCCGCCAGGGGTATGGCTACACCTTC. The encoded protein is CASSRQGYGYTF.

A few counts support this clone. V is TRBV10-2 and J is TRBJ2-3, with TRBD1 matching 8 bases. Germline CDR1 WSHSY, CDR2 SAAADI. V lost 2 bases to trimming and J lost 3 bases; unmatched junction nucleotides: 1. The CDR3 loop spans 14 amino acids. As DNA, the CDR3 is TGCGCCAGCAGTGAGCAGGGGGCGACAGATACGCAGTATTTT. Amino acids: CASSEQGATDTQYF.

This clone occurred a few times. V is TRBV11-2 and J is TRBJ1-1, with TRBD1 matching over 7 bases. CDR3 length: 14 residues. CDR1 and CDR2 (germline): SGHAT, FQNNGV. V lost 7 bases and J lost 10; bases outside the gene matches: 15. The CDR3 here is CASTEPPRDRGAFF. The CDR3, as DNA: TGTGCCAGCACCGAGCCCCCCCGGGACAGAGGAGCTTTCTTT.

The gene calls are TRBV6-5 and TRBJ1-3; TRBD1 might be the D (5 bases). The V gene's germline CDR1 is MNHEY and CDR2 SVGAGI. V was pared by 7 bases and J by 0 bases, with 7 bases between. There are 13 residues in the CDR3. CDR3 in DNA: TGTGCCAGCACAGACAGCTCTGGAAACACCATATATTTT. This sequence encodes CASTDSSGNTIYF.

The sample holds many counts of this clone. This sequence joins TRBV6-1 and TRBJ1-1; D remains unclear. Germline V gives CDR1 MNHNS, CDR2 SASEGT. V lost 1 base, J lost 4 bases, and 10 bases lay in between. This CDR3 is 14 amino acids long. CDR3 in DNA: TGTGCCAGCAGTGAAGGGAGCTTGCCCACTGAAGCTTTCTTT. This translates into CASSEGSLPTEAFF.

The V call is TRBV4-1, the J call TRBJ2-6; 10 bases agree with TRBD1. The CDR3 runs 18 residues. V gave up 2 bases and J gave up 3 bases; unmatched junction bases: 7. Germline V CDR1 and CDR2: MGHRA, YSYEKL. CDR3 coding DNA: TGCGCCAGCAGCCAAATGGGACAGGGGCTTGGTGGGGCCAACGTCCTGACTTTC. Amino acid sequence: CASSQMGQGLGGANVLTF.